Each of the 32 T cell receptor beta chains below was sequenced from the same sample in a study of blood T cell repertoires in COVID-19. Measured with immunoSEQ multiplex PCR; TCRdb has only the in-frame clones, and not every one. The sample carries about 170,000 clones, around 87% recorded once. The specimen was peripheral blood. These receptors all come from a man aged 55 to 70 with COVID-19, enrolled during active disease.

The chain couples TRBV7-2 to TRBJ2-7; TRBD1 is a possible D gene (6 bases). CDR1 SGHTA and CDR2 FQGNSA come from the germline V gene. CDR3 length: 14 residues. The germline V and J ends were trimmed by 6 bases and 2 bases, with 14 bases remaining between them. DNA of the CDR3: TGTGCCAGCAGGCAGGACAGAGGGACCTACGAGCAGTACTTC. Protein product: CASRQDRGTYEQYF.

The chain couples TRBV29-1 to TRBJ1-3, with no clear D. The V and J ends lost 4 bases and 4 bases respectively, with 11 bases between them. CDR1 is SQVTM and CDR2 is ANQGSEA in the germline V gene. The CDR3 consists of 13 residues. CDR3 DNA: TGCAGCGTTGTTGTCGAAGCCGGAAACACCATATATTTT. Protein sequence: CSVVVEAGNTIYF.

This sequence joins TRBV21-1 and TRBJ2-1; the tabulated D call, TRBD2, remains unverified against the DNA. TRBV21-1 is a documented pseudogene. The CDR3 totals 17 residues. This chain's CDR3 is CASSKPLAGGPNNEQFF. CDR3 nucleotide sequence: TGTGCCAGCAGCAAACCACTAGCGGGAGGGCCTAACAATGAGCAGTTCTTC.

The chain links TRBV5-4 to TRBJ1-2; TRBD1 matches 7 bases. V dropped 4 bases and J dropped 4; count of bases not matched to a gene: 7. This CDR3 is 14 amino acids long. From germline, CDR1 is SGHNT and CDR2 YYREEE (reference sequence). CDR3 residues: CASSVQQGTYGYTF. CDR3 in DNA: TGTGCCAGCAGCGTACAACAGGGGACCTATGGCTACACCTTC.

This chain links TRBV2 with TRBJ1-6; no definite D call. The V and J ends lost 8 bases and 7 bases respectively, with 15 bases between them. The CDR3 runs 14 residues. Germline-derived CDR1 and CDR2 are SNHLY and FYNNEI. CDR3 loop: CASRTSRSNSPLHF. DNA of the CDR3: TGTGCCAGCCGCACCTCACGGTCGAATTCACCCCTCCACTTT.

The chain links TRBV4-3 to TRBJ2-4, with TRBD2 identical over 8 bases. CDR1 is LGHNA, CDR2 YSLEER, per germline. The CDR3 consists of 17 residues. Trimming cost V 7 bases and J 11 bases; bases outside gene matches: 22. The DNA for the CDR3 is TGCGCCAGCACCTCACTAGAACTTACCGGGAGGGAAGGGGTTCAGTACTTC. This encodes CASTSLELTGREGVQYF.

The J gene is TRBJ2-7, the V gene TRBV15; 8 bases align to TRBD1. Germline loops: CDR1 LNHNV, CDR2 YYDKDF (reference sequence). Losses at the gene ends were 5 bases for V and 3 bases for J; bases not matched to a gene: 18. CDR3 size: 18 residues. Here the CDR3 reads CATSAGGQGRLGGYEQYF. CDR3 nucleotide sequence: TGTGCCACCAGCGCCGGAGGACAGGGCAGACTCGGTGGCTACGAGCAGTACTTC.

This chain joins TRBV14 and TRBJ2-3; 11 bases fit TRBD2. Germline CDR1 and CDR2: SGHDN and FVKESK. With V trimmed by 5 bases and J by 3 bases, 7 bases remained unmatched. CDR3 length: 16 amino acids. The CDR3 nucleotides read TGTGCCAGCAGCAAAAGACTAGCGGGGAGGACAGATACGCAGTATTTT. It translates to CASSKRLAGRTDTQYF.

This sequence joins TRBV3-1 (or the pseudogene TRBV3-2) and TRBJ2-3, with D maybe TRBD1 (5 bases). Trimming shortened V by 2 bases and J by 0 bases, and 6 bases separated the two germline ends. The CDR3 spans 14 residues. Germline CDR1 LGHDT, CDR2 YNNKEL (reference sequence). The DNA for the CDR3 is TGTGCCAGCAGCCAACAGGGTAGCACAGATACGCAGTATTTT. Translated: CASSQQGSTDTQYF.

V and J are TRBV9 and TRBJ2-1, with TRBD2 matching over 10 bases. The junction had 8 bases not matched to a gene; V was cut back by 3 bases and J by 8 bases. Per germline, CDR1 SGDLS and CDR2 YYNGEE. CDR3 length equals 15 residues. CDR3 nucleotide sequence: TGTGCCAGCAGCGCCTATAGCGGGGGGTTCGATGAGCAGTTCTTC. Translation: CASSAYSGGFDEQFF.

V is TRBV4-2 and J is TRBJ1-6; no clear D gene. The ends were cut back, 0 bases at V and 7 bases at J, with 16 bases in the middle. Germline V gives CDR1 LGHNA, CDR2 YNFKEQ. The CDR3 extends over 17 amino acids. DNA of the CDR3: TGTGCCAGCAGCCAAGATGGAGCAATCGACGGGAATTCACCCCTCCACTTT. Amino acid sequence: CASSQDGAIDGNSPLHF.

This chain uses TRBV7-2 with TRBJ1-1; TRBD1 matches at 9 bases. Germline CDR1 SGHTA, CDR2 FQGNSA. The CDR3 has 17 amino acids. V lost 0 bases, J lost 4 bases, and 9 bases stayed unmatched. The CDR3 protein is CASSLAFPGQGSTEAFF. CDR3 DNA: TGTGCCAGCAGCTTAGCCTTCCCGGGACAGGGTAGCACTGAAGCTTTCTTT.

V usage is TRBV2 and J usage is TRBJ1-5; no firm D call. This CDR3 spans 14 amino acids. The V gene's germline CDR1 is SNHLY and CDR2 FYNNEI. V was shortened by 8 bases and J by 0 bases, with 11 bases between the two germline ends. Written as DNA, the CDR3 is TGTGCCAGCCTCGCTCAACATAGCAATCAGCCCCAGCATTTT. It encodes CASLAQHSNQPQHF.

The J gene is TRBJ2-1, the V gene TRBV7-6, with D possibly matching TRBD2 (5 bases). Trimming removed 5 bases at V and 7 bases at J, with 21 bases between. CDR3 size: 16 residues. CDR1 SGHVS and CDR2 FNYEAQ come from the germline V gene. The CDR3 sequence is CASSPQSGPSVNEQFF. In DNA form, the CDR3 reads TGTGCCAGCAGCCCCCAGAGCGGCCCCAGTGTGAATGAGCAGTTCTTC.

To note about this clone: Other DNA sequences within the sample encode an identical CDR3. The genes are TRBV7-8 and TRBJ2-7; D is perhaps TRBD1 (6 bases). The germline CDR1 and CDR2 sequences are SGHVS and FQNEAQ. The CDR3 length is 14 residues. Deletions cut 0 bases from V and 1 base from J, with 7 bases between. The chain's CDR3 is CASSLATGSYEQYF. The CDR3 DNA sequence: TGTGCCAGCAGCTTAGCGACAGGTTCCTACGAGCAGTACTTC.

CDR3 residues: CAISGGRGSYGYTF. CDR3 DNA sequence: TGTGCCATCAGTGGGGGCAGGGGGTCCTATGGCTACACCTTC. The V and J genes are TRBV10-3 and TRBJ1-2; TRBD1 aligns across 7 bases. CDR3 length: 14 amino acids. Germline-derived CDR1 and CDR2 are ENHRY and SYGVKD. The ends lost 4 bases at V and 4 bases at J; junction bases unmatched: 6.

The J gene is TRBJ1-3, the V gene TRBV10-3; D remains unclear. Germline CDR1 ENHRY, CDR2 SYGVKD. Trimming removed 0 bases from V and 6 bases from J, with 3 bases in between. The CDR3 is made up of 12 amino acids. In DNA, the CDR3 is TGTGCCATCAGTGAGTCCTCAAACACCATATATTTT. This gives the protein CAISESSNTIYF.

This clone was counted once. The chain has TRBV18 and TRBJ2-1, with D uncertain. Germline V gene data show CDR1 as KGHSH and CDR2 as LQKENI. V shed 3 bases and J shed 4 bases, with 7 bases lying between them. The CDR3 is made up of 13 amino acids. CDR3 loop: CASSPYSYNEQFF. The DNA of the CDR3 is TGTGCCAGCTCACCCTATTCATACAATGAGCAGTTCTTC.

The chain uses TRBV6-6 and TRBJ1-1; no clear D. This CDR3 region has 13 residues. V shed 6 bases and J shed 1 base, with 9 bases lying between them. The germline V gene encodes CDR1 MNHNY and CDR2 SVGAGI (reference sequence). Written as DNA, the CDR3 is TGTGCCAGCAGGACAACAGCGAACACTGAAGCTTTCTTT. Translating it yields CASRTTANTEAFF.

The chain joins TRBV6-2 or TRBV6-3 to TRBJ1-4; no clear D. Germline V CDR1 and CDR2: MNHEY, SVGEGT. CDR3 length equals 13 residues. Trimming removed 5 bases from V and 8 bases from J, with 12 bases in between. The CDR3 DNA reads as TGTGCCAGCAGTATACAGATATGGGAAAAACTGTTTTTT. Protein product: CASSIQIWEKLFF.

The genes are TRBV6-5 and TRBJ2-7, with 10 bases aligning to TRBD2. The CDR3 runs to 15 residues. Germline V gene data show CDR1 as MNHEY and CDR2 as SVGAGI. With 7 bases clipped from V and 5 bases from J, the junction kept 11 bases outside the gene matches. The CDR3 nucleotides are TGTGCCAGCACTAGGGGAGCGGGAGGGCCTGACGAGCAGTACTTC. Its translation is CASTRGAGGPDEQYF.

Remarks on this clone: The junction and the germline gene differ at one end; a read error may be behind it. The chain links TRBV19 to TRBJ1-1; TRBD1 is a possible D gene (5 bases). The CDR3 spans 16 residues. Looked up from germline, CDR1 is LNHDA and CDR2 is SQIVND (reference sequence). This CDR3 reads CASRIGFGGKGTEAFF. CDR3 DNA sequence: TGTGCCAGTAGAATAGGGTTTGGGGGGAAAGGCACTGAAGCTTTCTTT.

The V gene is TRBV10-2, the J gene TRBJ2-3, with D possibly TRBD1 on 6 matching bases. The CDR3 is made up of 17 amino acids. CDR1 and CDR2 from the germline V gene are WSHSY and SAAADI. Trimming removed 3 bases from V and 4 bases from J, with 20 bases in between. CDR3 residues: CASSDGTHRPGADTQYF. Written as DNA, the CDR3 is TGCGCCAGCAGTGATGGGACACACCGCCCTGGGGCAGATACGCAGTATTTT.

This clone was observed once. The chain is built from TRBV18 and TRBJ1-2; 7 nucleotides match TRBD1. The V gene end was trimmed by 3 bases and the J gene end by 4 bases; junction bases not matched to a gene: 8. Per the germline V gene, CDR1 is KGHSH and CDR2 is LQKENI. The CDR3 is 15 residues long. CDR3 region: CASSPPGTVIYGYTF. The DNA of the CDR3 is TGTGCCAGCTCACCTCCCGGGACAGTCATCTATGGCTACACCTTC. Together with reference TRBV18 and TRBJ1-2, the CDR3 gives the full variable domain: NAGVMQNPRHLVRRRGQEARLRCSPMKGHSHVYWYRQLPEEGLKFMVYLQKENIIDESGMPKERFSAEFPKEGPSILRIQQVVRGDSAAYFCASSPPGTVIYGYTFGSGTRLTVV.

This clone has just a few counts. The V gene is TRBV7-3, the J gene TRBJ2-1; weak D call: TRBD2 (6 bases). The CDR3 consists of 15 residues. The V gene lost 2 bases and the J gene lost 6 bases, with 14 bases spanning the gap. Germline V gene sequence: CDR1 SGHTA, CDR2 FQGTGA. The CDR3 coding sequence is TGTGCCAGCAGCTTAGATTCGGTGACTAGCAATGAGCAGTTCTTC. Its protein is CASSLDSVTSNEQFF.

The chain employs TRBV6-1 and TRBJ1-1; no reliable D call. Between the trimmed V and J ends, which lost 1 base and 1 base, there was a span of 7 bases. The CDR3 extends over 14 amino acids. Germline V gene sequence: CDR1 MNHNS, CDR2 SASEGT. The CDR3 loop is CASSEGTANTEAFF. CDR3 DNA sequence: TGTGCCAGCAGTGAAGGCACAGCGAACACTGAAGCTTTCTTT.

The CDR3 DNA reads as TGTGCCAGCAGCGTAGCGGGACAGCAGAATGAAAAACTGTTTTTT. Its translation is CASSVAGQQNEKLFF. The J gene is TRBJ1-4, the V gene TRBV9; the match to TRBD1 covers 7 bases. CDR3 length equals 15 residues. Germline-derived CDR1 and CDR2 are SGDLS and YYNGEE. V was pared by 0 bases and J by 5 bases, with 4 bases of the junction left unmatched.

This chain's CDR3 is CASSLGSSGFSKEQFF. In DNA form, the CDR3 reads TGTGCCAGCAGCTTAGGCAGCTCGGGGTTCAGCAAGGAGCAGTTCTTC. The chain has TRBV11-3 and TRBJ2-1; perhaps TRBD2 as D (5 bases). The germline gives CDR1 SGHNT, CDR2 YENEEA. CDR3 length: 16 residues. Trimming pared 1 base from V and 10 bases from J, leaving 20 bases between.

The chain has TRBV5-1 and TRBJ1-4; weak D call: TRBD1 (5 bases). Trimming cost V 4 bases and J 4 bases, with 14 bases left between them. Germline lookup yields CDR1 SGHRS and CDR2 YFSETQ. This CDR3 region has 15 residues. The DNA of the CDR3 is TGCGCCAGCAGCCCGGGGCGGGGACTTAATGAAAAACTGTTTTTT. It codes for CASSPGRGLNEKLFF.

Only one count was recorded for this clone. The V gene is TRBV7-6, the J gene TRBJ1-4, with D maybe TRBD1 (6 bases). Germline CDR1 SGHVS, CDR2 FNYEAQ. With 1 base removed from V and 7 bases from J, the gap between germline ends came to 16 bases. The CDR3 is 16 amino acids. CDR3 in DNA: TGTGCCAGCAGCTTAGGGGTTGGGGGGGCCGGTGAAAAACTGTTTTTT. Translation: CASSLGVGGAGEKLFF.

The chain employs TRBV7-2 and TRBJ2-3; no definite D call. Germline CDR1 SGHTA, CDR2 FQGNSA. This CDR3 has 13 residues. V was trimmed by 4 bases and J by 4 bases, leaving 9 bases between them. In DNA, the CDR3 is TGTGCCAGCAGCTGGAGCGTCCCAGATACGCAGTATTTT. This translates into CASSWSVPDTQYF.

V gene TRBV4-1 combines with J gene TRBJ1-2, with 7 bases aligning to TRBD1. CDR3 length: 14 residues. Trimming cost V 3 bases and J 5 bases; bases outside gene matches: 6. The germline CDR1 and CDR2 sequences are MGHRA and YSYEKL. The DNA for the CDR3 is TGCGCCAGCAGCCAGGAACCGGGACAGTATGGCTACACCTTC. It codes for CASSQEPGQYGYTF.